These 24 T cell receptor beta chains were all obtained from the same sample, sequenced in a study of response to subunit inactivated influenza vaccine. TCRdb re-called the RT-PCR reads with MiXCR, one entry per CDR3 protein. The sample carries hundreds of thousands of distinct CDR3 sequences, about 10% recorded once. The material was PBMCs from blood, obtained on the day of vaccination. The origin of the receptors is a man in his fifties or sixties who received an inactivated influenza vaccine.

The rearrangement links TRBV12-3 or TRBV12-4 to TRBJ2-3, with D possibly matching TRBD1 (7 bases). V was cut by 8 bases and J by 2 bases, with 17 bases left in between. The CDR3 consists of 15 residues. CDR3 nucleotide sequence: TGTGCCAGCGCCCTGGAGGGGGCTCTCACAGATACGCAGTATTTT. As protein: CASALEGALTDTQYF.

At least ten counts were recorded for this clonotype. V and J are TRBV5-1 and TRBJ2-1; TRBD2 agrees at 10 bases. CDR3 length equals 14 residues. The junction had 2 bases not matched to a gene; V was cut back by 4 bases and J by 4 bases. Looked up from germline, CDR1 is SGHRS and CDR2 is YFSETQ. The CDR3 sequence: CASSTTSGYNEQFF. As DNA, the CDR3 is TGCGCCAGCAGCACGACTAGCGGGTACAATGAGCAGTTCTTC.

The chain links TRBV15 to TRBJ1-5; D not resolved. The CDR3 runs to 14 residues. The V end was cut by 0 bases, the J end by 0 bases, with 3 bases between. Germline CDR1 is LNHNV and CDR2 is YYDKDF (reference sequence). CDR3: CATSRDPSNQPQHF. CDR3 nucleotide sequence: TGTGCCACCAGCAGAGATCCTAGCAATCAGCCCCAGCATTTT.

The J gene is TRBJ2-7, the V gene TRBV3-1, with 12 bases matching TRBD2. The CDR3 consists of 16 residues. V lost 0 bases, J lost 3 bases, and 3 bases stayed unmatched. The germline V gene has CDR1 LGHDT and CDR2 YNNKEL (reference sequence). CDR3 sequence: CASSQEGLAGSYEQYF. For the CDR3, the DNA is TGTGCCAGCAGCCAAGAAGGACTAGCGGGGAGCTACGAGCAGTACTTC.

A few counts support this clonotype. The chain couples TRBV12-3 or TRBV12-4 to TRBJ2-1; possibly TRBD2 for D (5 bases). The ends were cut back, 2 bases at V and 6 bases at J, with 11 bases in the middle. CDR3 length equals 14 residues. The CDR3 bases are TGTGCCAGCAGTTTACAGCGGCCGCCCAATGAGCAGTTCTTC. Protein sequence: CASSLQRPPNEQFF.

The chain couples TRBV5-1 to TRBJ2-2, with 7 bases identical to TRBD1. Germline CDR1 SGHRS, CDR2 YFSETQ. The CDR3 is made up of 13 amino acids. V was pared by 5 bases and J by 8 bases, with 6 bases of the junction left unmatched. This CDR3 reads CASRRQGEGELFF. The CDR3 region has the DNA TGCGCCAGCAGAAGACAGGGAGAAGGGGAGCTGTTTTTT.

The table lists this clonotype with a few counts. This chain connects TRBV10-3 to TRBJ2-7, with D possibly TRBD1 on 5 matching bases. Deletions cut 1 base from V and 5 bases from J, with 9 bases between. Germline V lookup: CDR1 ENHRY, CDR2 SYGVKD. This CDR3 comprises 13 residues. CDR3 DNA sequence: TGTGCCATCAGTGAGTTTGCAGGGAACGAGCAGTACTTC. Amino acids: CAISEFAGNEQYF.

This clonotype has a count of ten or more. This chain connects TRBV13 to TRBJ2-1; 13 bases align to TRBD2. This CDR3 has 17 residues. Trimming at V came to 1 base and at J to 8 bases, leaving 8 bases not matched to a gene. From germline, CDR1 is PRHDT and CDR2 FYEKMQ (reference sequence). The CDR3 spells CASSLATSGRALDEQFF. CDR3 DNA: TGTGCCAGCAGCTTAGCTACTAGCGGGAGGGCCTTGGATGAGCAGTTCTTC.

This chain connects TRBV3-1 to TRBJ1-5, with D possibly matching TRBD1 (6 bases). Between the trimmed V and J ends, which lost 6 bases and 12 bases, there was a span of 24 bases. This CDR3 has 15 amino acids. Germline V gene lookup returns CDR1 LGHDT and CDR2 YNNKEL (reference sequence). The CDR3: CASSLGRTVQGDQHF. CDR3 coding DNA: TGTGCCAGCAGTCTCGGCCGGACGGTACAGGGTGACCAGCATTTT.

V usage is TRBV7-2 and J usage is TRBJ2-1, with 8 nucleotides matching TRBD1. The CDR3 has 12 residues. The germline gives CDR1 SGHTA, CDR2 FQGNSA. V trimming: 4 bases; J trimming: 10 bases; junction bases outside the gene matches: 3. CDR3 sequence (DNA): TGTGCCAGCAGCTCCCGGACAGGGGAGCAGTTCTTC. Protein: CASSSRTGEQFF.

This clonotype was picked up many times. V is TRBV20-1 and J is TRBJ2-3, with 10 bases identical to TRBD2. In germline, CDR1 is DFQATT, CDR2 SNEGSKA (reference sequence). V lost 6 bases and J lost 2; bases outside the gene matches: 5. CDR3 length equals 14 residues. CDR3 amino acids: CSALAGGSTDTQYF. CDR3 in DNA: TGCAGTGCCTTAGCGGGGGGCTCCACAGATACGCAGTATTTT.

In its sample, this clonotype was seen once. A read error is possible here, since a much larger clone lies one base away. This sequence joins TRBV12-3 or TRBV12-4 and TRBJ2-1; weak D call: TRBD1 (6 bases). This CDR3 has 14 residues. V lost 8 bases, J lost 0 bases, and 11 bases lay in between. CDR3 nucleotides: TGTGCCAGCCTCAGAGGGGGCTCCTACAATGAGCAGTTCTTC. Its protein product is CASLRGGSYNEQFF.

This clonotype turned up a few times. The chain combines TRBV29-1 with TRBJ2-7; 12 bases fit TRBD1. Unmatched junction bases numbered 4, after V lost 7 bases and J lost 3 bases. The germline gives CDR1 SQVTM, CDR2 ANQGSEA. This CDR3 is built from 13 residues. CDR3 sequence: CSAGQGASYEQYF. The CDR3 DNA sequence: TGCAGCGCGGGACAGGGGGCGAGCTACGAGCAGTACTTC.

The chain combines TRBV6-2 or TRBV6-3 with TRBJ2-4; D not certain. Trimming removed 4 bases at V and 1 base at J, with 14 bases between. Germline V gene lookup returns CDR1 MNHEY and CDR2 SVGEGT. CDR3 length equals 16 residues. CDR3 sequence: CASSFSLMGAKNIQYF. As DNA, the CDR3 is TGTGCCAGCAGTTTTTCCCTGATGGGGGCCAAAAACATTCAGTACTTC.

This clonotype occurred a few times. The V gene is TRBV3-1, the J gene TRBJ2-7; a weak D match, TRBD2 (6 bases). The germline gives CDR1 LGHDT, CDR2 YNNKEL (reference sequence). The CDR3 extends over 15 amino acids. V lost 3 bases to trimming and J lost 0 bases, with 12 bases between them. The CDR3 sequence is CASSQGGSSSYEQYF. The CDR3 bases are TGTGCCAGCAGCCAGGGGGGATCAAGCTCCTACGAGCAGTACTTC.

V and J are TRBV2 and TRBJ1-5; TRBD1 matches at 8 bases. Germline V CDR1 and CDR2: SNHLY, FYNNEI. CDR3 length: 15 residues. Germline trimming cut 2 bases from V and 4 bases from J; bases unmatched to any gene: 4. CDR3 coding DNA: TGTGCCAGCAGTGAAACCCGACAGGGGAATCAGCCCCAGCATTTT. It encodes CASSETRQGNQPQHF.

V and J are TRBV12-3 or TRBV12-4 and TRBJ1-2; D may be TRBD1 (5 bases). The V end lost 2 bases, the J end lost 14 bases, and 21 bases lay between the germline ends. This CDR3 contains 14 residues. The CDR3 sequence: CASSLSGTDIVGTF. In nucleotides, the CDR3 is TGTGCCAGCAGTTTAAGTGGGACCGACATAGTTGGAACCTTC.

The rearrangement joins TRBV20-1 to TRBJ1-1; no clear D gene. CDR1 DFQATT and CDR2 SNEGSKA come from the germline V gene (reference sequence). With 5 bases removed from V and 7 bases from J, the gap between germline ends came to 17 bases. The CDR3 contains 13 residues. CDR3: CSARQDSRDEAFF. The CDR3 DNA follows: TGCAGTGCTCGCCAGGATTCGAGGGATGAAGCTTTCTTT.

The chain combines TRBV7-2 with TRBJ2-1; D not certain. CDR1 SGHTA and CDR2 FQGNSA come from the germline V gene. V lost 5 bases, J lost 9 bases, and 8 bases lay in between. The length of the CDR3 is 11 residues. This CDR3 reads CASSTWGEQFF. CDR3 bases: TGTGCCAGCAGCACGTGGGGTGAGCAGTTCTTC.

This clonotype was observed a handful of times. V usage is TRBV6-5 and J usage is TRBJ2-6; the D gene is possibly TRBD1 (5 bases). The CDR3 consists of 16 residues. Trimming pared 4 bases from V and 2 bases from J, leaving 12 bases between. Germline loops: CDR1 MNHEY, CDR2 SVGAGI. The DNA for the CDR3 is TGTGCCAGCAGTTCTACCAGGGTCGCTGGGGCCAACGTCCTGACTTTC. Protein product: CASSSTRVAGANVLTF.

This clonotype was counted many times. This chain uses TRBV12-3 or TRBV12-4 with TRBJ2-1; 7 nucleotides line up with TRBD2. Losses at the gene ends were 2 bases for V and 5 bases for J; bases not matched to a gene: 3. The CDR3 loop spans 14 amino acids. CDR3 region: CASSLWRGNNEQFF. As DNA, the CDR3 is TGTGCCAGCAGTTTATGGCGGGGGAACAATGAGCAGTTCTTC.

The rearrangement uses TRBV12-3 or TRBV12-4 and TRBJ2-3; the D is unclear. V was clipped by 1 base and J by 6 bases, with 11 bases between them. The CDR3 length is 14 residues. The DNA for the CDR3 is TGTGCCAGCAGTTTAGTCCAACCCACCGATACGCAGTATTTT. Protein sequence: CASSLVQPTDTQYF.

The genes are TRBV5-5 and TRBJ2-1; TRBD1 aligns across 10 bases. The CDR3 runs to 17 residues. Germline values: CDR1 SGHKS, CDR2 YYEKEE (reference sequence). J lost 6 bases, V lost 1 base, and 10 bases had no gene match. The CDR3 nucleotides read TGTGCCAGCAGCTTGACTTCCGGACAGGGGGTGCGCAATGAGCAGTTCTTC. Translated, it gives CASSLTSGQGVRNEQFF.

The chain uses TRBV5-1 and TRBJ1-1; D possibly corresponds to TRBD1 (5 bases). The CDR3 loop spans 15 amino acids. CDR1 and CDR2 from the germline V gene are SGHRS and YFSETQ. The germline V and J ends were trimmed by 4 bases and 3 bases, with 16 bases remaining between them. The CDR3, as DNA: TGCGCCAGCAGCCCAGGGCGGGGGTCGGACACTGAAGCTTTCTTT. Protein product: CASSPGRGSDTEAFF. Filled out from reference TRBV5-1 and TRBJ1-1, the complete variable domain reads KAGVTQTPRYLIKTRGQQVTLSCSPISGHRSVSWYQQTPGQGLQFLFEYFSETQRNKGNFPGRFSGRQFSNSRSEMNVSTLELGDSALYLCASSPGRGSDTEAFFGQGTRLTVV.